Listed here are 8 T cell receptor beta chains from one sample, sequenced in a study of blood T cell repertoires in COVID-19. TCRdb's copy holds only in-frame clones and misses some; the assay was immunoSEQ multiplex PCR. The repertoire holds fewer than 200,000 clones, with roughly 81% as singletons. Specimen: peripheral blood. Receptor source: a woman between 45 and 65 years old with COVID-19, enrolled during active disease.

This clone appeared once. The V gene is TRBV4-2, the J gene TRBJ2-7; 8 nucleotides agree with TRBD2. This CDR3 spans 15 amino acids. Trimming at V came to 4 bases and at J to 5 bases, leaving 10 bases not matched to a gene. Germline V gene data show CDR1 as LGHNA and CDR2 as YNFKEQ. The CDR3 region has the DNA TGTGCCAGCAGCCGAACCGGGACTAGTCTCCACGAGCAGTACTTC. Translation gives CASSRTGTSLHEQYF.

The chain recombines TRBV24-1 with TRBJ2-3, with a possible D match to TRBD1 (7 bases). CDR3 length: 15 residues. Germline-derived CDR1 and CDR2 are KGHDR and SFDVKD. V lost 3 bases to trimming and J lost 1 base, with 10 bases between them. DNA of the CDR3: TGTGCCACCAGTGATGTCAGGGGGGGCACAGATACGCAGTATTTT. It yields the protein CATSDVRGGTDTQYF.

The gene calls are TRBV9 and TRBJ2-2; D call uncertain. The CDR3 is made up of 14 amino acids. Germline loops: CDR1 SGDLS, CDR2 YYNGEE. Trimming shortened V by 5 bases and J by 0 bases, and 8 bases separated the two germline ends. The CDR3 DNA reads TGTGCCAGCAGAGCCTCTACGAACACCGGGGAGCTGTTTTTT. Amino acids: CASRASTNTGELFF. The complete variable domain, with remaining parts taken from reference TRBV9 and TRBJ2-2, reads DSGVTQTPKHLITATGQRVTLRCSPRSGDLSVYWYQQSLDQGLQFLIQYYNGEERAKGNILERFSAQQFPDLHSELNLSSLELGDSALYFCASRASTNTGELFFGEGSRLTVL.

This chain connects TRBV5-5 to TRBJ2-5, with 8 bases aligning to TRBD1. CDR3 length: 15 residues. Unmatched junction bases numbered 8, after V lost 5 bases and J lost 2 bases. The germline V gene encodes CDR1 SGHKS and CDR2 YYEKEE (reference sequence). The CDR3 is CASRMAGGYQETQYF. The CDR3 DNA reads TGTGCCAGCAGGATGGCAGGGGGCTATCAAGAGACCCAGTACTTC.

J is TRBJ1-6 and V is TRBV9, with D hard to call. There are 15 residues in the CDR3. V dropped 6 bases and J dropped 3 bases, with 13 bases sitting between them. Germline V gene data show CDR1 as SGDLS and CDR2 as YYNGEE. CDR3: CASTVGGNYNSPLHF. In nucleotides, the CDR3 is TGTGCCAGCACGGTAGGAGGGAACTATAATTCACCCCTCCACTTT.

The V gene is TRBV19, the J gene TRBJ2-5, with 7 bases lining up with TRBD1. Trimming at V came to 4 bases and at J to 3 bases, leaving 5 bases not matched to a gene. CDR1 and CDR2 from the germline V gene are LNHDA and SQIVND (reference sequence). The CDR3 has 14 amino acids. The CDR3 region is CASSRGTGEETQYF. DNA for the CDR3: TGTGCCAGTAGTAGGGGAACAGGGGAAGAGACCCAGTACTTC. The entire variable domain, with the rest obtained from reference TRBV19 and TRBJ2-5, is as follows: DGGITQSPKYLFRKEGQNVTLSCEQNLNHDAMYWYRQDPGQGLRLIYYSQIVNDFQKGDIAEGYSVSREKKESFPLTVTSAQKNPTAFYLCASSRGTGEETQYFGPGTRLLVL.

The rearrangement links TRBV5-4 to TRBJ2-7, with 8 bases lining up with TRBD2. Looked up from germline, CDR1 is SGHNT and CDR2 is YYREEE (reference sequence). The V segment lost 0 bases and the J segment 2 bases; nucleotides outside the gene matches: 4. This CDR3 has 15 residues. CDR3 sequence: CASSLGTSPPYEQYF. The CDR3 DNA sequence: TGTGCCAGCAGCTTGGGGACTAGCCCACCCTACGAGCAGTACTTC.

The CDR3 spells CASSLYRGLNEQFF. The CDR3 DNA reads TGTGCCAGCAGCCTCTACAGGGGGCTTAATGAGCAGTTCTTC. This chain uses TRBV14 with TRBJ2-1; 9 bases match TRBD1. Germline V gene data show CDR1 as SGHDN and CDR2 as FVKESK. Trimming cost V 4 bases and J 7 bases; bases outside gene matches: 5. The CDR3 is 14 amino acids.